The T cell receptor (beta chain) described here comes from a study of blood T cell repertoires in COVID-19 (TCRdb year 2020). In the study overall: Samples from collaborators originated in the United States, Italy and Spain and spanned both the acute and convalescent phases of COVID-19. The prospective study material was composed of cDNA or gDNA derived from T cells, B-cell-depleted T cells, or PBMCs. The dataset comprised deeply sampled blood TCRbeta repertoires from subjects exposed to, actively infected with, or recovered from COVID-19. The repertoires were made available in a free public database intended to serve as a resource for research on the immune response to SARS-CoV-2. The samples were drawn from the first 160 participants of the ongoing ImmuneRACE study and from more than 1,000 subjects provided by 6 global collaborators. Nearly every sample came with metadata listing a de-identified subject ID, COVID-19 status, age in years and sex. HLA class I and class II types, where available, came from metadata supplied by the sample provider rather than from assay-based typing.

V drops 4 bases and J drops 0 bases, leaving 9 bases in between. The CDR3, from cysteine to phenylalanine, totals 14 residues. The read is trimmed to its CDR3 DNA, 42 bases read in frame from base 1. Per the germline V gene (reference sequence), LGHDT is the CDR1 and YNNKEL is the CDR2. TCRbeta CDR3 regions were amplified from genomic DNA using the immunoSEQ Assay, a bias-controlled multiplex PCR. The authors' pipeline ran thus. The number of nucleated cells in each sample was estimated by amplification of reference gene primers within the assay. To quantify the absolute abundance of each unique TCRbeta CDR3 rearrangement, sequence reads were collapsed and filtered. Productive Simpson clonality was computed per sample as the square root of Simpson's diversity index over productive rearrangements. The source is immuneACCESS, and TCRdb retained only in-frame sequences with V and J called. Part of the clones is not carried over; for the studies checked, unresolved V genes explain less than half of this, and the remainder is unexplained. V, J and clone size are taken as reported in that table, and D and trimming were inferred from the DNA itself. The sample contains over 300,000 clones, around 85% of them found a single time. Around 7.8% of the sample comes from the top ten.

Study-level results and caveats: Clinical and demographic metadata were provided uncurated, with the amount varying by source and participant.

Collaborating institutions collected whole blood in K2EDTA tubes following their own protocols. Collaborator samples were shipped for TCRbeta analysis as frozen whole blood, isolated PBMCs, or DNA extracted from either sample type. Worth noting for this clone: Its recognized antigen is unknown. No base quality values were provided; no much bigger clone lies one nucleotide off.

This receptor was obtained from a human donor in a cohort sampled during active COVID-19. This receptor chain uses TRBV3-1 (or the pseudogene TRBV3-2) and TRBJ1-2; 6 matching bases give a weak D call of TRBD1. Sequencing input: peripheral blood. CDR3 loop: CASSRDIPNYGYTF. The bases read TGTGCCAGCAGCCGGGACATACCTAACTATGGCTACACCTTC.